This T cell receptor beta chain was identified in a study of T and B cells in COVID-19 patients. Study summary: Of about 20 active-infection patients, 12 were critically ill with mechanical ventilation or extracorporeal membrane oxygenation. Study findings and constraints: At recovery TRB diversity and richness exceeded healthy donors, after highly clonal active COVID-19 repertoires.

CDR1 and CDR2 from the germline V gene are SGHRS and YFSETQ. The CDR3 loop spans 14 amino acids. V dropped 1 base and J dropped 2; count of bases not matched to a gene: 2. From blood, 250-500 ng of genomic DNA served as TRB template. TRB rearrangements were amplified by multiplex PCR with BIOMED2 TRB-A/B primers. TCRdb itself ran the multiplex PCR reads through MiXCR, one entry per CDR3 protein. The data show about 21,000 distinct CDR3 sequences, with 30% seen just once and around 2.1% held by the top ten. This clonotype was counted a few times. The target antigen is unknown. The sequenced sample consisted of blood. V and J are TRBV5-1 and TRBJ2-5; 7 bases align to TRBD2. This TCR came from a human donor who had recovered from COVID-19. CDR3 DNA: TGCGCCAGCAGCTTGCGAGCGGGGCAAGAGACCCAGTACTTC. Translating gives CASSLRAGQETQYF.